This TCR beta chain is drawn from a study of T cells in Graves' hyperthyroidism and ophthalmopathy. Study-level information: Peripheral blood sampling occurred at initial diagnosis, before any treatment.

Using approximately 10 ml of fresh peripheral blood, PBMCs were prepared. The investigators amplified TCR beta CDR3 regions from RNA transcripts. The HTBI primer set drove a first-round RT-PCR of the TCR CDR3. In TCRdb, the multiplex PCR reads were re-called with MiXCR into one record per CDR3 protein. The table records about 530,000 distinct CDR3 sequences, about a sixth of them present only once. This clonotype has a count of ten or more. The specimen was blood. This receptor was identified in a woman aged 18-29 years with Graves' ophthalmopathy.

CDR3 DNA: TGCAGTGCTAGATCGGGACTAGTAGGGGGGGAGCAGTACTTC. It specifies CSARSGLVGGEQYF. The chain recombines TRBV20-1 with TRBJ2-7; 8 nucleotides align to TRBD2. The V segment lost 2 bases and the J segment 7 bases; nucleotides outside the gene matches: 10. The CDR3 consists of 14 residues. Germline assignment: CDR1 DFQATT and CDR2 SNEGSKA (reference sequence).